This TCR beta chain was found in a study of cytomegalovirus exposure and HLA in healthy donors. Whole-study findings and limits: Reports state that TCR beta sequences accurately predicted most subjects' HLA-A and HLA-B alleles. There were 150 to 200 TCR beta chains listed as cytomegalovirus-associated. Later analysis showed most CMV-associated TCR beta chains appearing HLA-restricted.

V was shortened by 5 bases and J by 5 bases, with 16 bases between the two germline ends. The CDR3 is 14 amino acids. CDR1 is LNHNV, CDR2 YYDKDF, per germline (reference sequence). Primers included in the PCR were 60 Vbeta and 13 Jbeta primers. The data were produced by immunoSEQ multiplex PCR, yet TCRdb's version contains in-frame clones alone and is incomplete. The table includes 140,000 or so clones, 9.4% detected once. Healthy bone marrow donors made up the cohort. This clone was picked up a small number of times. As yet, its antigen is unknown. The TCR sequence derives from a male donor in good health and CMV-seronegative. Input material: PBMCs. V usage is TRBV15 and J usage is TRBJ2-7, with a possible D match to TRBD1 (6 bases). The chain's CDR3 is CATSVRDMWDEQYF. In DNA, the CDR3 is TGTGCCACCAGCGTAAGGGACATGTGGGACGAGCAGTACTTC.